This T cell receptor (beta chain) was sequenced for a study of T cells in Graves' hyperthyroidism and ophthalmopathy. Notes on the study in general: Ophthalmopathy cases were set apart from stable hyperthyroidism by a 13 V-J model.

This clonotype came up a few times. Its antigen is as yet unknown. TCR beta CDR3 region amplification was performed from RNA transcripts. With the HTBI primer set, the TCR CDR3 went through a first round of RT-PCR. MiXCR was run by TCRdb on the multiplex PCR reads, yielding one entry per CDR3 protein. This table has around 450,000 distinct CDR3 sequences, approximately 14% appearing once. V shed 2 bases and J 0 bases; nucleotides not matched to a gene: 4. The CDR3 spans 16 residues. Germline values: CDR1 ENHRY, CDR2 SYGVKD. The chain recombines TRBV10-3 with TRBJ2-7, with 10 bases matching TRBD2. The sequencing sample was made of blood. The clonotype was recovered from a woman aged 18-35 years with Graves' hyperthyroidism. CDR3 DNA: TGTGCCATCAGTGAGGGACTAGCGGCAGTCTCCTACGAGCAGTACTTC. It translates to CAISEGLAAVSYEQYF.